This T cell receptor (beta chain) is from a study of shared clonotypes between healthy human individuals. For this clone: What it recognizes is unknown.

Findings and limits, study-wide: With few donors, the genetic and exposure-history diversity represented was limited. A generally larger estimated richness was seen in naive subsets than in memory subsets.

The J segment lost 2 bases and the V segment lost 8 bases, leaving 10 bases of the junction unmatched. In germline, CDR1 is SGHNT, CDR2 YENEEA. This CDR3 has 15 residues. Sequencing was performed with immunoSEQ multiplex PCR; in TCRdb, only in-frame clones are kept and a portion is missing. Of around 2.1 million clones in the sample, 90% to 97% were seen once. Adult Caucasians living in Nashville, Tennessee made up all of the donors. The rearrangement uses TRBV11-3 and TRBJ2-3, with 7 bases lining up with TRBD1. This sequence originates from a man aged 18-30 years in good health. Sequencing was performed on naive CD4+ T cells sorted from blood. Subset specified: CD45RA+ positively selected. CDR3 sequence reads: CASRALDRATDTQYF. The CDR3 nucleotides are TGTGCCAGCCGAGCTTTAGACAGGGCCACAGATACGCAGTATTTT.